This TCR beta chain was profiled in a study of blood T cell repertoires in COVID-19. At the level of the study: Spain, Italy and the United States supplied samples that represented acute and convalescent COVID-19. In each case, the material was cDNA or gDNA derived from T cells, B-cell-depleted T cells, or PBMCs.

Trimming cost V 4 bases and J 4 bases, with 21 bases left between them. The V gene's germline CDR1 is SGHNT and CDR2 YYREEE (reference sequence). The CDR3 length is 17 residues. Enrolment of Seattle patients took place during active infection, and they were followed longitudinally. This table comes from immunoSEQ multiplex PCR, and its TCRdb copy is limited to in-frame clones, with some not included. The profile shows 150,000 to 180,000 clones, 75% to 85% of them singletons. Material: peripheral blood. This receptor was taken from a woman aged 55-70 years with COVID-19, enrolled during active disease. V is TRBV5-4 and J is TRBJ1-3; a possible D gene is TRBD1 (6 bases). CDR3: CASSVRDTSLGGNTIYF. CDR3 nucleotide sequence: TGTGCCAGCAGCGTCCGGGACACGTCCCTTGGAGGAAACACCATATATTTT.